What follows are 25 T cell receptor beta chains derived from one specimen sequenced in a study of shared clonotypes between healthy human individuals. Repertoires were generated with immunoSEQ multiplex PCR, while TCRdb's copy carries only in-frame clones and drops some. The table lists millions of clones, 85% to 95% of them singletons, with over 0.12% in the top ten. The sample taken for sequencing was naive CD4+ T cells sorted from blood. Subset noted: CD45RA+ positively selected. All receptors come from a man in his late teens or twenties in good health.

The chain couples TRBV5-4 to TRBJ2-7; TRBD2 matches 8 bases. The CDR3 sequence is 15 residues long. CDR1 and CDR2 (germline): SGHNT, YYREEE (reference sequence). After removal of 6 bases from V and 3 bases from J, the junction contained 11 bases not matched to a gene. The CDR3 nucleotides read TGTGCCAGCACCCCGGGGGGTGCGGGGGGCTACGAGCAGTACTTC. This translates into CASTPGGAGGYEQYF.

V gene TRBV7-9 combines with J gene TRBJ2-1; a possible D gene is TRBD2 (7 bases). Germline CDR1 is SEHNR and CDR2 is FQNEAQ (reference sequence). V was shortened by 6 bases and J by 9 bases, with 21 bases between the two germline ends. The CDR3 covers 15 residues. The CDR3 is CASRSEGGGSLEQFF. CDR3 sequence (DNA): TGTGCCAGCAGGTCGGAGGGGGGAGGGTCTCTTGAGCAGTTCTTC.

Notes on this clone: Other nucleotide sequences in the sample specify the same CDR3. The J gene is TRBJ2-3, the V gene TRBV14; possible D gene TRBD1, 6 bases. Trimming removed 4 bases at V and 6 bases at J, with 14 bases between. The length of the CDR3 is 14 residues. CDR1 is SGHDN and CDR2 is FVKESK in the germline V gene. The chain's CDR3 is CASSLQGGTDTQYF. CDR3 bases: TGTGCCAGCAGCCTCCAAGGGGGTACCGATACGCAGTATTTT.

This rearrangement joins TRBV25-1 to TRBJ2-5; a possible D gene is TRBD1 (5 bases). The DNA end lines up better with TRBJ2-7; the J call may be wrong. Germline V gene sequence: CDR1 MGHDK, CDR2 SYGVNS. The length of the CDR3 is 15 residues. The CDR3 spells CASSEWGRSGYEQYF. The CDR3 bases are TGTGCCAGCAGTGAATGGGGCAGATCCGGGTACGAGCAGTACTTC.

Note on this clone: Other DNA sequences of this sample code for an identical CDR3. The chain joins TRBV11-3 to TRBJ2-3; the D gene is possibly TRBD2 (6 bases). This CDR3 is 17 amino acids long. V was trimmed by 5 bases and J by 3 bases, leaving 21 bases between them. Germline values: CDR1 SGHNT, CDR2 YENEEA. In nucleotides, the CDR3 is TGTGCCAGCAGCCGCAATCGAGACGGGAGTGGGACAGATACGCAGTATTTT. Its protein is CASSRNRDGSGTDTQYF.

The chain's CDR3 is CASSPSISGGVPEQFF. CDR3 sequence (DNA): TGTGCCAGCAGCCCCTCTATTAGCGGGGGGGTCCCTGAGCAGTTCTTC. The chain is built from TRBV11-3 and TRBJ2-1; 11 bases line up with TRBD2. The germline CDR1 and CDR2 sequences are SGHNT and YENEEA. The CDR3 length is 16 residues. The V segment lost 5 bases and the J segment 9 bases; nucleotides outside the gene matches: 12.

The CDR3 DNA reads as TGCAGCGTTGAAGAATTGAGGGGGGAGACCCAGTACTTC. Translating it yields CSVEELRGETQYF. The V call is TRBV29-1, the J call TRBJ2-5; TRBD1 is a possible D gene (6 bases). The CDR3 has 13 amino acids. Germline lookup yields CDR1 SQVTM and CDR2 ANQGSEA. Trimming removed 0 bases at V and 5 bases at J, with 10 bases between.

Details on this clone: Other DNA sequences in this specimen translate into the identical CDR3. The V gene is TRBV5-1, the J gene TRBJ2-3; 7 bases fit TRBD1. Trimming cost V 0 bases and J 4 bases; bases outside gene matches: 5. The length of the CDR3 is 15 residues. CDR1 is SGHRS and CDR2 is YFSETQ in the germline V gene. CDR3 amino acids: CASSLGQGFPDTQYF. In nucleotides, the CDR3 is TGCGCCAGCAGCTTGGGACAGGGTTTCCCAGATACGCAGTATTTT.

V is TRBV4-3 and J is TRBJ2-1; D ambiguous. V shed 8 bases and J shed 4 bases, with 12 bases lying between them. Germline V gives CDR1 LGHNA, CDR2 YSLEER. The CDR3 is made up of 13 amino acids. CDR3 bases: TGCGCCAGCGGACCATCAATATACAATGAGCAGTTCTTC. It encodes CASGPSIYNEQFF.

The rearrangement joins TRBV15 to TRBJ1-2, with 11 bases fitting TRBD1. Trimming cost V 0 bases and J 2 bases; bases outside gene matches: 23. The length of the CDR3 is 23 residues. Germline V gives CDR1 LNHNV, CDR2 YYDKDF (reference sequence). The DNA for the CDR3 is TGTGCCACCAGCAGAGATCCCTTTTTTAGCACCGGGACAGGGGGGATCAGGAACTATGGCTACACCTTC. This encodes CATSRDPFFSTGTGGIRNYGYTF.

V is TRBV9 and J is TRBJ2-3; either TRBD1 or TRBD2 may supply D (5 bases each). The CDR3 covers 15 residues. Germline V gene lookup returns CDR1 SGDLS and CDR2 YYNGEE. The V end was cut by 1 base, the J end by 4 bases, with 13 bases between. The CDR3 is CASSVSGASSDTQYF. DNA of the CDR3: TGTGCCAGCAGCGTATCCGGGGCCTCTTCAGATACGCAGTATTTT.

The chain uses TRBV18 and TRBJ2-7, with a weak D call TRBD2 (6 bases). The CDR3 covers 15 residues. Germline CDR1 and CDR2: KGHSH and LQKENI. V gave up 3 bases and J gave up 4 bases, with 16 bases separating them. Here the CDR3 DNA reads TGTGCCAGCTCACCTCCGTCACTAGCTAAGTACGAGCAGTACTTC. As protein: CASSPPSLAKYEQYF.

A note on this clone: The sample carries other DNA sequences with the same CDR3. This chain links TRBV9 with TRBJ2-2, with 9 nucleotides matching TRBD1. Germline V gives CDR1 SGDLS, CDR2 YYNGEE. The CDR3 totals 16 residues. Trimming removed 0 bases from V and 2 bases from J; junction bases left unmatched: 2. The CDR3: CASSVGTGVNTGELFF. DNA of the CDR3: TGTGCCAGCAGCGTAGGGACAGGGGTCAACACCGGGGAGCTGTTTTTT.

CDR3: CASSETGEGNQPQHF. The DNA for the CDR3 is TGTGCCAGCAGCGAAACAGGGGAAGGCAATCAGCCCCAGCATTTT. J is TRBJ1-5 and V is TRBV2; TRBD1 aligns across 7 bases. The CDR3 is 15 amino acids. J lost 2 bases, V lost 6 bases, and 7 bases had no gene match. The germline V gene has CDR1 SNHLY and CDR2 FYNNEI.

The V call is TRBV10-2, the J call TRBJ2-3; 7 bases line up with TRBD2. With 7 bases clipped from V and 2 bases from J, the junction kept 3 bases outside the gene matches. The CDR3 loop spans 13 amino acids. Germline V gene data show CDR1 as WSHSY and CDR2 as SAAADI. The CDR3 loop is CASTAGNTDTQYF. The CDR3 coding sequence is TGCGCCAGCACAGCGGGGAACACAGATACGCAGTATTTT.

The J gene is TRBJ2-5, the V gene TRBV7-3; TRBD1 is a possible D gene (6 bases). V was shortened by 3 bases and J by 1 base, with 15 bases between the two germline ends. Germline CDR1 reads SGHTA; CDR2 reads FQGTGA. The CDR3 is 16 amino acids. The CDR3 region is CASSFVRDNSQETQYF. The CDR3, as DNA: TGTGCCAGCAGCTTTGTAAGGGACAACTCCCAAGAGACCCAGTACTTC.

CDR3 sequence (DNA): TGTGCCAGCTCAGAAACGTTGAATCAGCCCCAGCATTTT. Translated: CASSETLNQPQHF. V usage is TRBV18 and J usage is TRBJ1-5; no clear D. Germline V gives CDR1 KGHSH, CDR2 LQKENI. V dropped 5 bases and J dropped 4 bases, with 9 bases sitting between them. The CDR3 length is 13 residues.

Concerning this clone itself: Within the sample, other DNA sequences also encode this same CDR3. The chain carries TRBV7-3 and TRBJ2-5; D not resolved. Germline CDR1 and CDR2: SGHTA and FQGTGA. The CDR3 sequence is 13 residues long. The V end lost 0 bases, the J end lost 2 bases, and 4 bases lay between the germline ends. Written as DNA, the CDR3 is TGTGCCAGCAGCTTAACACTGCAAGAGACCCAGTACTTC. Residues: CASSLTLQETQYF. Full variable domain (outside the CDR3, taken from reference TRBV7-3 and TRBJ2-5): GAGVSQTPSNKVTEKGKYVELRCDPISGHTALYWYRQSLGQGPEFLIYFQGTGAADDSGLPNDRFFAVRPEGSVSTLKIQRTERGDSAVYLCASSLTLQETQYFGPGTRLLVL.

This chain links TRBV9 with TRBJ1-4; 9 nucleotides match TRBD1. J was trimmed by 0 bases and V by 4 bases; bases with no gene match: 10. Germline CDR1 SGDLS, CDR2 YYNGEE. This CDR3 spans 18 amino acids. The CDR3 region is CASSPRGTGPATNEKLFF. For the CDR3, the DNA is TGTGCCAGCAGCCCCAGAGGGACAGGGCCCGCAACTAATGAAAAACTGTTTTTT.

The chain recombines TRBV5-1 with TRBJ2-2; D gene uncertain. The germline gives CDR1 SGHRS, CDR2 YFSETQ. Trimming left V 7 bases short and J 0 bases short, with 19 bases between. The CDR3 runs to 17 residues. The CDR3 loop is CASAETLQSANTGELFF. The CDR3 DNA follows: TGCGCCAGCGCTGAAACCTTACAGTCTGCGAACACCGGGGAGCTGTTTTTT.

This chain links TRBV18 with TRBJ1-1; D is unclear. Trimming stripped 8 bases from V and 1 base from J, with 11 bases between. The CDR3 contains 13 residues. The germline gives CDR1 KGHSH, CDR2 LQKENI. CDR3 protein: CASHSRRNTEAFF. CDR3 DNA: TGTGCCAGCCATTCCCGAAGGAACACTGAAGCTTTCTTT. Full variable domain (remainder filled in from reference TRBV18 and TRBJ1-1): NAGVMQNPRHLVRRRGQEARLRCSPMKGHSHVYWYRQLPEEGLKFMVYLQKENIIDESGMPKERFSAEFPKEGPSILRIQQVVRGDSAAYFCASHSRRNTEAFFGQGTRLTVV.

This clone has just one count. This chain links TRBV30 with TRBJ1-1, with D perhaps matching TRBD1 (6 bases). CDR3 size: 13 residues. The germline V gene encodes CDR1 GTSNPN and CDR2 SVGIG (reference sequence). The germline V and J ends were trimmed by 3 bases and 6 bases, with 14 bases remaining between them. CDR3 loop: CAWSRDTYSEAFF. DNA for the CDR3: TGTGCCTGGAGCCGGGACACCTATTCTGAAGCTTTCTTT.

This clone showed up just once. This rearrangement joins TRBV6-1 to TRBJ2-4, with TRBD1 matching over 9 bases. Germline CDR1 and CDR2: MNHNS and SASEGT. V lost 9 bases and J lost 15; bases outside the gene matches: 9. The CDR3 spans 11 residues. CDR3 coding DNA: TGTGCCAGTCTCCGGGACAGGGTGTGGTACTTC. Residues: CASLRDRVWYF.

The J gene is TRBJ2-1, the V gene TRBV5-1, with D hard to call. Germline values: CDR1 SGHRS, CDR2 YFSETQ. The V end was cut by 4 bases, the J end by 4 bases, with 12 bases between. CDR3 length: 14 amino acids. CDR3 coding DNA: TGCGCCAGCAGCCCCACGTACAGATACAATGAGCAGTTCTTC. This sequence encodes CASSPTYRYNEQFF.

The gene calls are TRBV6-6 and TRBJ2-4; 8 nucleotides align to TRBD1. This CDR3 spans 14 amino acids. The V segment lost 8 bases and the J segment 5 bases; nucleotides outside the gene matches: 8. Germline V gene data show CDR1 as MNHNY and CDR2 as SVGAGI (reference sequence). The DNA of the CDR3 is TGTGCCAGCGGAAGACCGGGACAGGAAAACATTCAGTACTTC. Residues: CASGRPGQENIQYF.